The 30 T cell receptor beta chains below all came from one sample that was sequenced in a study of blood T cell repertoires in COVID-19 (dated by TCRdb to 2020 to 2022). Libraries were constructed by the immunoSEQ multiplex PCR assay. The table was pulled from immuneACCESS by TCRdb, which kept in-frame rearrangements only. Such tables lose some clones; where checked, under half of the loss comes from unresolved V genes, and the rest has no known cause. The sample data list some 50,000 clones, and 89% of these were observed just once. Roughly 1.6% of the sample is in the top ten clones. Specimen: peripheral blood. Receptors originate from a man between 60 and 70 years old with acute or convalescent COVID-19.

The rearrangement links TRBV5-1 to TRBJ1-2, with 11 bases that match TRBD1. Looked up from germline, CDR1 is SGHRS and CDR2 is YFSETQ. The CDR3 loop spans 16 amino acids. V lost 2 bases and J lost 3; bases outside the gene matches: 6. This chain's CDR3 is CASSFLRTGGDYGYTF. The CDR3, as DNA: TGCGCCAGCAGCTTCCTGCGGACAGGGGGCGACTATGGCTACACCTTC.

The chain uses TRBV29-1 and TRBJ2-4; D might be TRBD2 (6 bases). Trimming left V 2 bases short and J 3 bases short, with 17 bases between. Per the germline V gene, CDR1 is SQVTM and CDR2 is ANQGSEA. The CDR3 extends over 16 amino acids. CDR3 in amino acids: CSVEWGDVWNKNIQYF. The CDR3 nucleotides read TGCAGCGTTGAATGGGGGGACGTATGGAACAAAAACATTCAGTACTTC.

This chain links TRBV15 with TRBJ1-2; 9 positions agree with TRBD1. V lost 5 bases and J lost 4; bases outside the gene matches: 11. CDR1 and CDR2 from the germline V gene are LNHNV and YYDKDF (reference sequence). CDR3 length: 16 amino acids. This CDR3 is CATSAPGTGILYGYTF. The CDR3 coding sequence is TGTGCCACCAGCGCCCCCGGGACAGGGATCCTCTATGGCTACACCTTC.

In regard to this clone: At one end the junction does not follow the germline gene, possibly because of a read error. The chain couples TRBV7-7 to TRBJ2-7; D uncertain. CDR1 is SSHAT and CDR2 is FNYEAQ in the germline V gene (reference sequence). The CDR3 covers 16 residues. CDR3 in amino acids: CASSLDHQQSSYEQYF. The CDR3, as DNA: TGTGCTAGCAGCTTAGACCATCAACAGTCATCCTACGAGCAGTACTTC.

This chain uses TRBV7-8 with TRBJ2-3; unclear D gene. Between the trimmed V and J ends, which lost 4 bases and 2 bases, there was a span of 19 bases. The CDR3 loop spans 17 amino acids. Germline CDR1 SGHVS, CDR2 FQNEAQ. CDR3 amino acids: CASSSPLTVGFTDTQYF. The CDR3 nucleotides are TGTGCCAGCAGCTCCCCATTAACCGTCGGGTTCACAGATACGCAGTATTTT.

This clone occurred a few times. The V call is TRBV2, the J call TRBJ2-7; 15 nucleotides agree with TRBD2. The germline V gene has CDR1 SNHLY and CDR2 FYNNEI. The CDR3 is 16 residues long. The junction had 5 bases not matched to a gene; V was cut back by 7 bases and J by 1 base. The CDR3 coding sequence is TGTGCCAGCACCAGGACTAGCGGGGGGGAGTCCTACGAGCAGTACTTC. Protein product: CASTRTSGGESYEQYF.

This CDR3 is CTSGTGDGGYTF. CDR3 sequence (DNA): TGCACCTCCGGGACAGGGGATGGAGGCTACACCTTC. V gene TRBV29-1 combines with J gene TRBJ1-2; TRBD1 matches 10 bases. The CDR3 spans 12 residues. The germline gives CDR1 SQVTM, CDR2 ANQGSEA.

The gene calls are TRBV27 and TRBJ2-7; 10 nucleotides align to TRBD1. The germline V gene encodes CDR1 MNHEY and CDR2 SMNVEV (reference sequence). This CDR3 has 14 residues. V was pared by 3 bases and J by 2 bases, with 1 base of the junction left unmatched. The CDR3 DNA is TGTGCCAGCAGTTTGGGACAGGGGACCTACGAGCAGTACTTC. Translation gives CASSLGQGTYEQYF.

The J gene is TRBJ1-2, the V gene TRBV7-9; D call uncertain. There are 15 residues in the CDR3. Trimming left V 5 bases short and J 0 bases short, with 13 bases between. Germline V gives CDR1 SEHNR, CDR2 FQNEAQ (reference sequence). The CDR3: CASSESASANYGYTF. In DNA, the CDR3 is TGTGCCAGCAGCGAGAGCGCGTCGGCTAACTATGGCTACACCTTC.

This clone was seen just once. The chain joins TRBV6-5 to TRBJ1-6, with D perhaps matching TRBD1 (6 bases). The CDR3 totals 14 residues. V shed 11 bases and J shed 4 bases, with 15 bases lying between them. Germline CDR1 and CDR2: MNHEY and SVGAGI. The CDR3 DNA follows: TGTGCCGCCACCGACAGGCCTTATAATTCACCCCTCCACTTT. It translates to CAATDRPYNSPLHF.

The CDR3 is CASSSDSNSPLHF. In nucleotides, the CDR3 is TGTGCCAGCAGTTCGGACAGTAATTCACCCCTCCACTTT. V is TRBV28 and J is TRBJ1-6; D may be TRBD1 (6 bases). The length of the CDR3 is 13 residues. Germline CDR1 MDHEN, CDR2 SYDVKM. The V end lost 4 bases, the J end lost 6 bases, and 7 bases lay between the germline ends.

V is TRBV19 and J is TRBJ2-3, with D tentatively TRBD2 (5 bases). Germline values: CDR1 LNHDA, CDR2 SQIVND (reference sequence). The CDR3 is made up of 14 amino acids. V shed 4 bases and J shed 2 bases, with 10 bases lying between them. Here the CDR3 DNA reads TGTGCCAGTAGTACGGCCCTAGCCACAGATACGCAGTATTTT. This encodes CASSTALATDTQYF.

The chain couples TRBV2 to TRBJ1-1, with D tentatively TRBD1 (6 bases). CDR1 is SNHLY and CDR2 is FYNNEI in the germline V gene. Trimming removed 4 bases from V and 2 bases from J, with 8 bases in between. This CDR3 is built from 13 residues. CDR3 region: CASSGTANTEAFF. As DNA, the CDR3 is TGTGCCAGCAGTGGGACAGCAAACACTGAAGCTTTCTTT. Based on the CDR3 plus reference TRBV2 and TRBJ1-1, the full variable domain is EPEVTQTPSHQVTQMGQEVILRCVPISNHLYFYWYRQILGQKVEFLVSFYNNEISEKSEIFDDQFSVERPDGSNFTLKIRSTKLEDSAMYFCASSGTANTEAFFGQGTRLTVV.

The chain is built from TRBV7-2 and TRBJ1-1; 7 bases line up with TRBD1. The germline V gene has CDR1 SGHTA and CDR2 FQGNSA. V lost 5 bases, J lost 1 base, and 10 bases stayed unmatched. This CDR3 comprises 16 residues. CDR3 loop: CASSPRRQGGNTEAFF. The CDR3 DNA sequence: TGTGCCAGCAGCCCCCGTCGACAGGGAGGGAACACTGAAGCTTTCTTT.

This chain links TRBV27 with TRBJ2-7, with 7 nucleotides matching TRBD1. The ends lost 6 bases at V and 3 bases at J; junction bases unmatched: 5. The CDR3 has 13 amino acids. Germline V gene data show CDR1 as MNHEY and CDR2 as SMNVEV (reference sequence). The CDR3 DNA is TGTGCCAGCAGCACAGGGGCGAGCTACGAGCAGTACTTC. This codes for CASSTGASYEQYF.

J is TRBJ1-1 and V is TRBV10-2; 12 bases fit TRBD1. The CDR3 is made up of 14 amino acids. CDR1 is WSHSY and CDR2 is SAAADI in the germline V gene. Losses at the gene ends were 6 bases for V and 5 bases for J; bases not matched to a gene: 4. CDR3: CASRGQGARTEAFF. The CDR3 nucleotides read TGCGCCAGCAGGGGACAGGGGGCGAGGACTGAAGCTTTCTTT.

The rearrangement uses TRBV18 and TRBJ2-3, with 9 bases that match TRBD2. The CDR3 loop spans 17 amino acids. Germline CDR1 and CDR2: KGHSH and LQKENI. V shed 1 base and J 3 bases; nucleotides not matched to a gene: 8. The chain's CDR3 is CASSPRRAGGPTDTQYF. CDR3 DNA sequence: TGTGCCAGCTCACCACGTCGGGCGGGGGGGCCAACAGATACGCAGTATTTT.

The chain carries TRBV7-9 and TRBJ2-4; TRBD1 agrees at 9 bases. J was trimmed by 1 base and V by 0 bases; bases with no gene match: 1. Germline-derived CDR1 and CDR2 are SEHNR and FQNEAQ (reference sequence). The CDR3 has 16 residues. This CDR3 reads CASSLAGQGAKNIQYF. DNA for the CDR3: TGTGCCAGCAGCTTAGCCGGACAGGGGGCCAAAAACATTCAGTACTTC.

The table lists this clone with a few counts. J is TRBJ2-3 and V is TRBV11-2, with 9 nucleotides matching TRBD1. V lost 5 bases, J lost 0 bases, and 3 bases stayed unmatched. The CDR3 totals 15 residues. Germline lookup yields CDR1 SGHAT and CDR2 FQNNGV. CDR3 in DNA: TGTGCCAGCAGCCCGGGACAGGGTAGCACAGATACGCAGTATTTT. It codes for CASSPGQGSTDTQYF.

This clone has a single count. The chain is built from TRBV18 and TRBJ2-7; D might be TRBD1 (6 bases). The CDR3 consists of 13 residues. V gave up 6 bases and J gave up 10 bases, with 19 bases separating them. Germline V gene lookup returns CDR1 KGHSH and CDR2 LQKENI. The CDR3 coding sequence is TGTGCCAGCTCCCCCGGGACACGGTTAGAACAGTACTTC. It translates to CASSPGTRLEQYF.

The chain joins TRBV10-2 to TRBJ1-5; a possible D gene is TRBD1 (6 bases). V lost 10 bases and J lost 5, with 15 bases in between. Germline V gene data show CDR1 as WSHSY and CDR2 as SAAADI. The CDR3 totals 13 residues. Here the CDR3 DNA reads TGCGCCACGAGGGTGGGACAAGATCAGCCCCAGCATTTT. Its protein is CATRVGQDQPQHF.

The J gene is TRBJ1-5, the V gene TRBV11-2; D is uncertain. The germline CDR1 and CDR2 sequences are SGHAT and FQNNGV. There are 15 residues in the CDR3. V lost 1 base and J 7 bases, leaving 14 bases between the germline ends. The CDR3: CASSLGPGGFQPQHF. For the CDR3, the DNA is TGTGCCAGCAGCTTAGGGCCGGGAGGGTTCCAGCCCCAGCATTTT. Full variable domain (rest looked up from reference TRBV11-2 and TRBJ1-5): EAGVAQSPRYKIIEKRQSVAFWCNPISGHATLYWYQQILGQGPKLLIQFQNNGVVDDSQLPKDRFSAERLKGVDSTLKIQPAKLEDSAVYLCASSLGPGGFQPQHFGDGTRLSIL.

The chain is built from TRBV5-4 and TRBJ2-3; the match to TRBD2 covers 7 bases. Trimming removed 2 bases from V and 3 bases from J; junction bases left unmatched: 6. The CDR3 extends over 15 amino acids. The germline V gene has CDR1 SGHNT and CDR2 YYREEE (reference sequence). CDR3 sequence reads: CASSFGGEGTDTQYF. CDR3 in DNA: TGTGCCAGCAGCTTTGGCGGGGAGGGGACAGATACGCAGTATTTT.

V is TRBV10-2 and J is TRBJ2-1; unclear D gene. From germline, CDR1 is WSHSY and CDR2 SAAADI. V shed 3 bases and J shed 6 bases, with 9 bases lying between them. This CDR3 has 13 residues. Here the CDR3 reads CASSEFPGNEQFF. The CDR3 DNA is TGCGCCAGCAGTGAATTTCCGGGCAATGAGCAGTTCTTC.

The gene calls are TRBV11-2 and TRBJ2-1; D is unresolved. The germline CDR1 and CDR2 sequences are SGHAT and FQNNGV. The CDR3 extends over 14 amino acids. V was pared by 5 bases and J by 7 bases, with 15 bases between. CDR3 DNA: TGTGCCAGCAGCCAAAATATTGCCCTAAATGAGCAGTTCTTC. Translated: CASSQNIALNEQFF.

CDR3 protein: CASSLERGGSYEQYF. The CDR3 DNA reads TGTGCCAGCAGCTTAGAGAGAGGCGGCTCCTACGAGCAGTACTTC. The chain is built from TRBV11-2 and TRBJ2-7; no reliable D call. Trimming shortened V by 0 bases and J by 0 bases, and 9 bases separated the two germline ends. Per the germline V gene, CDR1 is SGHAT and CDR2 is FQNNGV. This CDR3 spans 15 amino acids.

The chain recombines TRBV9 with TRBJ1-1; 9 bases are shared with TRBD1. CDR3 length: 14 amino acids. From germline, CDR1 is SGDLS and CDR2 YYNGEE. Trimming cost V 2 bases and J 7 bases; bases outside gene matches: 6. CDR3 in DNA: TGTGCCAGCAGCGTCTCCGGGACAGGGTTTGAAGCTTTCTTT. Translation: CASSVSGTGFEAFF. Supplemented by reference TRBV9 and TRBJ1-1, the full variable domain reads DSGVTQTPKHLITATGQRVTLRCSPRSGDLSVYWYQQSLDQGLQFLIQYYNGEERAKGNILERFSAQQFPDLHSELNLSSLELGDSALYFCASSVSGTGFEAFFGQGTRLTVV.

This clone was detected once. The chain uses TRBV19 and TRBJ1-2, with TRBD1 matching over 10 bases. CDR3 size: 15 residues. The junction had 9 bases not matched to a gene; V was cut back by 7 bases and J by 4 bases. Germline V gene data show CDR1 as LNHDA and CDR2 as SQIVND (reference sequence). DNA of the CDR3: TGTGCCAGTACCCTCGGGACAGGGGCTGTCTATGGCTACACCTTC. Protein product: CASTLGTGAVYGYTF.

This sequence joins TRBV6-5 and TRBJ1-1; 8 bases line up with TRBD1. Trimming took 0 bases from V and 6 from J; bases not matched to a gene: 6. Germline lookup yields CDR1 MNHEY and CDR2 SVGAGI. This CDR3 is built from 15 residues. The CDR3 DNA reads TGTGCCAGCAGTTACTCGGAGGACAGGGTTGCTGAAGCTTTCTTT. Translated: CASSYSEDRVAEAFF.

The V and J genes are TRBV5-1 and TRBJ2-1; 8 bases are shared with TRBD2. Germline CDR1 and CDR2: SGHRS and YFSETQ. This CDR3 has 15 residues. Losses at the gene ends were 0 bases for V and 7 bases for J; bases not matched to a gene: 6. CDR3 nucleotide sequence: TGCGCCAGCAGCTTGGAGTCGGGGGGGCGAAATGAGCAGTTCTTC. Translation: CASSLESGGRNEQFF. The full variable domain, rest sourced from reference TRBV5-1 and TRBJ2-1, is KAGVTQTPRYLIKTRGQQVTLSCSPISGHRSVSWYQQTPGQGLQFLFEYFSETQRNKGNFPGRFSGRQFSNSRSEMNVSTLELGDSALYLCASSLESGGRNEQFFGPGTRLTVL.